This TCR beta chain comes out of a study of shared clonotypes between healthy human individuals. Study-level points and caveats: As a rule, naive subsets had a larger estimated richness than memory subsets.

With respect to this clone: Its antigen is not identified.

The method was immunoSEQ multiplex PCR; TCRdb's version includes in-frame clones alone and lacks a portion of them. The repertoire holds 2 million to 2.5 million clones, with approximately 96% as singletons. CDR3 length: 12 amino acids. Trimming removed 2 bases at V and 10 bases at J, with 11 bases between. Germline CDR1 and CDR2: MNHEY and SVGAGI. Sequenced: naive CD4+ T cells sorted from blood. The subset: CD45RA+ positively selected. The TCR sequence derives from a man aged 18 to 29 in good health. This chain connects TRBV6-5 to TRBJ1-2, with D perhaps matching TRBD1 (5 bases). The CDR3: CASSYATGSYTF. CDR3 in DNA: TGTGCCAGCAGTTACGCTACAGGTTCCTACACCTTC.